This T cell receptor (beta chain) was captured in a study of identical twins. This clonotype was detected a few times. As yet, its antigen is unknown. Germline loops: CDR1 SEHNR, CDR2 FQNEAQ (reference sequence). CDR3 size: 15 residues. The V end lost 5 bases, the J end lost 0 bases, and 14 bases lay between the germline ends. Carrying unique molecular identifiers, the cDNA also gained a universal primer site through template switching. A single record per CDR3 protein comes from TCRdb applying MiXCR to the 5' RACE reads. The sample shows 500,000 or so distinct CDR3 sequences, 14% of them seen only once. Study-wide findings and caveats: Analyses of zero insertions could, in part, be confounded by invariant MAIT and iNKT cells. High-abundance cord blood beta clonotypes had fewer insertions; memory repertoires showed none.

The sample also formed part of further work on yellow fever vaccine responses in identical twins.

The TCR originated in a woman between 18 and 30 years old in good health. What was sequenced was CD4+ T cells sorted from blood. The chain uses TRBV7-9 and TRBJ2-7, with D perhaps given as TRBD1 or TRBD2 (5 bases each). The CDR3 protein is CASSHEGDGSYEQYF. CDR3 nucleotides: TGTGCCAGCAGCCATGAAGGGGACGGCTCCTACGAGCAGTACTTC.